The next 14 T cell receptor beta chains were all read from a single sample in a study of CD8 T cells in ankylosing spondylitis (dated by TCRdb to about 2017). Results the study describes overall, beyond this receptor: Blood from ankylosing spondylitis patients appeared to be characterized by a TCR beta motif made up of several highly homologous amino acid variants.

Their antigen targets remain unknown. The library was made by 5' RACE. The sequencer listed for this sample is Illumina HiSeq 2500. The raw public data were reprocessed by TCRdb itself: fastp quality trimming at Q25, MiXCR clonotype calling, in-frame beta chains only. A single entry per CDR3 protein holds the most common genes and DNA from its merged rows. The sample includes over 600,000 distinct CDR3 sequences, with around a fifth observed a single time. In total, the top ten clones hold around 20% of the sample. Source material: blood, either unsorted or a sorted T cell fraction (not recorded which). These receptors originate from a male donor with ankylosing spondylitis.

The chain employs TRBV7-9 and TRBJ2-4; D may be TRBD1 (5 bases). V shed 4 bases and J shed 2 bases, with 12 bases lying between them. The CDR3 runs to 15 residues. Per the germline V gene, CDR1 is SEHNR and CDR2 is FQNEAQ (reference sequence). Written as DNA, the CDR3 is TGTGCCAGCAGCTCCAGGGTGGGGACCAAAAACATTCAGTACTTC. Protein product: CASSSRVGTKNIQYF.

This clonotype was counted only a few times. V is TRBV20-1 and J is TRBJ2-2, with a tentative D call TRBD1 (6 bases). From germline, CDR1 is DFQATT and CDR2 SNEGSKA (reference sequence). Trimming removed 6 bases at V and 5 bases at J, with 13 bases between. This CDR3 contains 13 residues. The DNA for the CDR3 is TGCAGTGCGAAACACAGGGTAACCGGGGAGCTGTTTTTT. It encodes CSAKHRVTGELFF.

This clonotype has at least ten counts. The rearrangement joins TRBV12-3 or TRBV12-4 to TRBJ2-7; D might be TRBD1 or TRBD2, each matching 6 bases. V lost 7 bases to trimming and J lost 6 bases, with 13 bases between them. This CDR3 is 12 amino acids long. Here the CDR3 reads CASTLGGFEQYF. Here the CDR3 DNA reads TGTGCCAGCACCTTGGGGGGCTTCGAGCAGTACTTC.

This clonotype was recorded a few times. V gene TRBV6-2 or TRBV6-3 combines with J gene TRBJ1-1; 10 positions agree with TRBD1. The CDR3 sequence is 13 residues long. The ends lost 7 bases at V and 4 bases at J; junction bases unmatched: 3. Germline V CDR1 and CDR2: MNHEY, SVGEGT. CDR3 in amino acids: CASKRTGGTEAFF. The CDR3 DNA reads TGTGCCAGCAAAAGGACAGGGGGCACTGAAGCTTTCTTT.

This clonotype has ten or more counts. This chain connects TRBV12-3 or TRBV12-4 to TRBJ2-6, with a possible D match to TRBD1 (6 bases). This CDR3 contains 15 residues. The V end lost 3 bases, the J end lost 2 bases, and 8 bases lay between the germline ends. CDR3 region: CASSFRGAGANVLTF. CDR3 nucleotide sequence: TGTGCCAGCAGTTTCAGGGGAGCTGGGGCCAACGTCCTGACTTTC.

This clonotype was detected only once. V gene TRBV10-3 combines with J gene TRBJ2-7; D gene unclear. The CDR3 has 12 amino acids. The V end lost 7 bases, the J end lost 2 bases, and 9 bases lay between the germline ends. Germline V gene data show CDR1 as ENHRY and CDR2 as SYGVKD. CDR3 loop: CAIMDEAYEQYF. Here the CDR3 DNA reads TGTGCCATCATGGACGAAGCCTACGAGCAGTACTTC.

This clonotype has a handful of counts. This chain uses TRBV5-5 with TRBJ2-7; D is unclear. The germline CDR1 and CDR2 sequences are SGHKS and YYEKEE (reference sequence). This CDR3 has 15 amino acids. Trimming stripped 1 base from V and 1 base from J, with 12 bases between. As DNA, the CDR3 is TGTGCCAGCAGCTTGACGGGTCAGCTTTCCTACGAGCAGTACTTC. It encodes CASSLTGQLSYEQYF.

This clonotype has only a few counts. The rearrangement uses TRBV7-9 and TRBJ2-7, with TRBD2 matching 15 bases. Trimming at V came to 5 bases and at J to 7 bases, leaving 9 bases not matched to a gene. Germline V gives CDR1 SEHNR, CDR2 FQNEAQ (reference sequence). The CDR3 is made up of 16 amino acids. This chain's CDR3 is CASSPFGLAGGEEQYF. The CDR3 DNA sequence: TGTGCCAGCAGCCCGTTCGGACTAGCGGGAGGGGAAGAGCAGTACTTC.

The chain is built from TRBV6-1 and TRBJ1-1; TRBD1 aligns across 8 bases. Trimming cost V 5 bases and J 1 base; bases outside gene matches: 9. Germline CDR1 reads MNHNS; CDR2 reads SASEGT. The CDR3 covers 16 residues. Written as DNA, the CDR3 is TGTGCCAGCAGTCCGACCGGACAGGGAAAGAACACTGAAGCTTTCTTT. Translated, it gives CASSPTGQGKNTEAFF.

The CDR3 DNA is TGCAGTGCTAGAGAAAAGCCCCGGGACAGGGGGACTGAAGCTTTCTTT. Its protein is CSAREKPRDRGTEAFF. The chain links TRBV20-1 to TRBJ1-1; TRBD1 matches at 11 bases. This CDR3 comprises 16 residues. CDR1 is DFQATT and CDR2 is SNEGSKA in the germline V gene (reference sequence). Losses at the gene ends were 0 bases for V and 5 bases for J; bases not matched to a gene: 8.

This clonotype was counted a few times. This rearrangement joins TRBV11-2 to TRBJ2-5; D gene ambiguous. Trimming left V 5 bases short and J 5 bases short, with 9 bases between. This CDR3 comprises 12 residues. Per the germline V gene, CDR1 is SGHAT and CDR2 is FQNNGV. The CDR3: CASSPTVETQYF. CDR3 DNA: TGTGCCAGCAGCCCCACCGTTGAGACCCAGTACTTC.

The chain carries TRBV12-3 or TRBV12-4 and TRBJ1-6; weak D call: TRBD1 (6 bases). The CDR3 is 15 amino acids. The V gene lost 5 bases and the J gene lost 5 bases, with 13 bases spanning the gap. The CDR3 region has the DNA TGTGCCAGCAGTGGGGGCGGAGGGGATAATTCACCCCTCCACTTT. Amino acid sequence: CASSGGGGDNSPLHF.

V usage is TRBV18 and J usage is TRBJ2-3, with D unresolved. The V end was cut by 2 bases, the J end by 4 bases, with 7 bases between. The CDR3 is made up of 13 amino acids. Germline V gives CDR1 KGHSH, CDR2 LQKENI. CDR3 loop: CASSPLAPDTQYF. CDR3 DNA: TGTGCCAGCTCACCATTGGCCCCAGATACGCAGTATTTT.

This clonotype has just a few counts. The chain employs TRBV7-9 and TRBJ1-1, with D tentatively TRBD1 (5 bases). Trimming shortened V by 4 bases and J by 2 bases, and 11 bases separated the two germline ends. From germline, CDR1 is SEHNR and CDR2 FQNEAQ (reference sequence). The CDR3 length is 14 residues. CDR3 residues: CASSWSQGNTEAFF. The CDR3 DNA reads TGTGCCAGCAGCTGGAGCCAGGGCAACACTGAAGCTTTCTTT.